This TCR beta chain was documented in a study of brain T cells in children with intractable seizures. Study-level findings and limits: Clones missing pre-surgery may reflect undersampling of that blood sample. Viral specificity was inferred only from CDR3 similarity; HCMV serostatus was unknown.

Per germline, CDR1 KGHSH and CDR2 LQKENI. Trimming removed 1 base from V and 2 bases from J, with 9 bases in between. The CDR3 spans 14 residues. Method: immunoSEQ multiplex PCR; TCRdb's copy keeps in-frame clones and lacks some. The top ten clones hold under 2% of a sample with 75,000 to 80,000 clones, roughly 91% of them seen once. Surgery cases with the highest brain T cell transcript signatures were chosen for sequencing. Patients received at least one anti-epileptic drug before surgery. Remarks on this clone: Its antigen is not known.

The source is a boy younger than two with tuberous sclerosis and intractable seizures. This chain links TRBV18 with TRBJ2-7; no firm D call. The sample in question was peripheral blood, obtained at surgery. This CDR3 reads CASSPQGMTYEQYF. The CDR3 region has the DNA TGTGCCAGCTCACCACAGGGTATGACCTACGAGCAGTACTTC.